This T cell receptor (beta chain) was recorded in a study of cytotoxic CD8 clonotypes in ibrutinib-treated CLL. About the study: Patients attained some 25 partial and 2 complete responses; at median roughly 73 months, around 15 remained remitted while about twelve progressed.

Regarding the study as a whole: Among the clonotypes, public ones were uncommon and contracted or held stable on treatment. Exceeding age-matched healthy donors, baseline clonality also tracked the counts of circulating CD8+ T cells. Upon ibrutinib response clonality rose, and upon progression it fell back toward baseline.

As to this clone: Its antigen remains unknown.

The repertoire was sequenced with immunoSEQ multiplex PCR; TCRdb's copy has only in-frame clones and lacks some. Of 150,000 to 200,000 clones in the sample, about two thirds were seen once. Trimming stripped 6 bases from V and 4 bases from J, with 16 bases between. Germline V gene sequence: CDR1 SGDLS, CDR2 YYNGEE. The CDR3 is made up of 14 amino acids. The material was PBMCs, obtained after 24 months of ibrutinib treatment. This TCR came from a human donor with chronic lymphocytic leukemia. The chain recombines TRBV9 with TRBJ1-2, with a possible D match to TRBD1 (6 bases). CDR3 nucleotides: TGTGCCAGCAACACGATGACAGGAGCCTATGGCTACACCTTC. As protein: CASNTMTGAYGYTF.